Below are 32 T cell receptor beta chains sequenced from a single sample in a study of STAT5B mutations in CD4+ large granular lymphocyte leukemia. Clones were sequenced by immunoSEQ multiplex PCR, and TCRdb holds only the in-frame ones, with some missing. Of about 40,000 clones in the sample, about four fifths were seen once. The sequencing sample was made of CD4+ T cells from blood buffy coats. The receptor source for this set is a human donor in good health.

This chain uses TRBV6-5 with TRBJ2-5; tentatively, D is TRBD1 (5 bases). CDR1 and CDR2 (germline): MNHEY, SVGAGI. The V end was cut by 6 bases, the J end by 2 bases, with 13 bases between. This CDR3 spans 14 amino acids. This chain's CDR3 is CASSHGQKQETQYF. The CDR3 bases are TGTGCCAGCAGCCACGGACAAAAGCAAGAGACCCAGTACTTC.

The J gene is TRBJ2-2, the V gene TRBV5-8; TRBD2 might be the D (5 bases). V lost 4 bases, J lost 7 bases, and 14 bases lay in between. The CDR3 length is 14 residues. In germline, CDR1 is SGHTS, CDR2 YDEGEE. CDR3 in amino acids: CASSAEFSVGELFF. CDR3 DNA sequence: TGTGCCAGCAGCGCTGAGTTTAGCGTCGGGGAGCTGTTTTTT.

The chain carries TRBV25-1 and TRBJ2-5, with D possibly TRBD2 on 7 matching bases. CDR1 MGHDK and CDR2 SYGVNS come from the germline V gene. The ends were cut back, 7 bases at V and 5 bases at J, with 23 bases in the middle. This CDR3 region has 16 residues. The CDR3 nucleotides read TGTGCCAGCACCGGGGACTATGGGGGGGCGAGGGAGACCCAGTACTTC. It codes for CASTGDYGGARETQYF.

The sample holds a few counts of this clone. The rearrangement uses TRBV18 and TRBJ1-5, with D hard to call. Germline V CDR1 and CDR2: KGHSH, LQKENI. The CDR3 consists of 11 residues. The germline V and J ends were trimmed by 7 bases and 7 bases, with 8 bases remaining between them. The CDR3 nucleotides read TGTGCCAGCTGTCTCGAGCAGCCCCAGCATTTT. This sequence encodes CASCLEQPQHF.

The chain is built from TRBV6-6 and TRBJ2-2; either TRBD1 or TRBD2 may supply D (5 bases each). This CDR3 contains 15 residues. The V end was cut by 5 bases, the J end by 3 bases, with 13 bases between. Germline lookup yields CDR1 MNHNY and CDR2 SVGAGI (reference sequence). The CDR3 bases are TGTGCCAGCAGTCACGGGACCCCCTACACCGGGGAGCTGTTTTTT. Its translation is CASSHGTPYTGELFF.

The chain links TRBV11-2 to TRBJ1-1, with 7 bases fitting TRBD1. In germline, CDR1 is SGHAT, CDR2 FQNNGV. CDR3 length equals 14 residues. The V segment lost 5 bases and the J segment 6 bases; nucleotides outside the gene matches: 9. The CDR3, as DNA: TGTGCCAGCAGCCCCCGACAGGGTTTGGCTGAAGCTTTCTTT. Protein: CASSPRQGLAEAFF. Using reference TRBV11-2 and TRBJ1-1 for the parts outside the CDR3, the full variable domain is EAGVAQSPRYKIIEKRQSVAFWCNPISGHATLYWYQQILGQGPKLLIQFQNNGVVDDSQLPKDRFSAERLKGVDSTLKIQPAKLEDSAVYLCASSPRQGLAEAFFGQGTRLTVV.

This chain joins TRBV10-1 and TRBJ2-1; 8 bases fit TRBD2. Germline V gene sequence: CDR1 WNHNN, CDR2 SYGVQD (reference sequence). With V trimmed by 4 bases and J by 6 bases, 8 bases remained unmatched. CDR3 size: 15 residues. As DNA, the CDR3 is TGCGCCAGCAGTGGAGCGGGAGTGGGTGTCAATGAGCAGTTCTTC. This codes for CASSGAGVGVNEQFF.

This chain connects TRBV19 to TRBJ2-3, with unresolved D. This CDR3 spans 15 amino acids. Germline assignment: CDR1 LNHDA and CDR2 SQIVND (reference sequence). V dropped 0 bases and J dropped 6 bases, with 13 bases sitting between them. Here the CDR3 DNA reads TGTGCCAGTAGTATAGAGCGGACGAACGTTGATACGCAGTATTTT. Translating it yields CASSIERTNVDTQYF.

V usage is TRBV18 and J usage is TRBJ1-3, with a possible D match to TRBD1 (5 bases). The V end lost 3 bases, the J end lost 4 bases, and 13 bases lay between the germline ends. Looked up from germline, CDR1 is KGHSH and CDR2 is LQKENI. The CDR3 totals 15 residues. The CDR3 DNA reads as TGTGCCAGCTCACCCGAGCAGGGTTCGGGAAACACCATATATTTT. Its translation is CASSPEQGSGNTIYF.

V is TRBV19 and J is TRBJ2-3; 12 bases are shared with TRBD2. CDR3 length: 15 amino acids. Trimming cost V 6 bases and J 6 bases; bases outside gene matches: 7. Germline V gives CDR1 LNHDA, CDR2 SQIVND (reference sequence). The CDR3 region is CASRKLAGGQDTQYF. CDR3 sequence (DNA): TGTGCCAGTAGGAAACTAGCGGGGGGCCAGGATACGCAGTATTTT. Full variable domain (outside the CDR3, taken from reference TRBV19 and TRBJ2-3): DGGITQSPKYLFRKEGQNVTLSCEQNLNHDAMYWYRQDPGQGLRLIYYSQIVNDFQKGDIAEGYSVSREKKESFPLTVTSAQKNPTAFYLCASRKLAGGQDTQYFGPGTRLTVL.

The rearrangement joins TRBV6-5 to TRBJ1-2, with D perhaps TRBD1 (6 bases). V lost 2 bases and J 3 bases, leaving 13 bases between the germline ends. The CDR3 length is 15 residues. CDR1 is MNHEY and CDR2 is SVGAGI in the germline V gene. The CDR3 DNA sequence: TGTGCCAGCAGTTACAGTGGACAGTCGCACTATGGCTACACCTTC. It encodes CASSYSGQSHYGYTF.

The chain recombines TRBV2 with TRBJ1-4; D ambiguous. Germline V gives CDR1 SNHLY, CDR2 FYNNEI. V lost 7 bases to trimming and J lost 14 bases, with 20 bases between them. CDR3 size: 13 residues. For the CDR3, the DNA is TGTGCCAGCACGCGAGACGTCGGCAATCGGCTGTTTTTT. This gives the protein CASTRDVGNRLFF.

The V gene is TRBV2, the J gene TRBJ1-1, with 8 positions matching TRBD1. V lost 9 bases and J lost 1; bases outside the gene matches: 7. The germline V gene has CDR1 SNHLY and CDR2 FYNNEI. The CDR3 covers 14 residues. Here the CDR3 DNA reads TGTGCCAGACCCGTGACAGGGGCGAACACTGAAGCTTTCTTT. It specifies CARPVTGANTEAFF.

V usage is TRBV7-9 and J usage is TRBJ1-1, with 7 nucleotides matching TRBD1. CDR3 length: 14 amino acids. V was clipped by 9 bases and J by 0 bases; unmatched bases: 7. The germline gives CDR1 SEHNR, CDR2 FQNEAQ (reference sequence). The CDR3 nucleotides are TGTGCCAGTATAACCGGGACAGTGAACACTGAAGCTTTCTTT. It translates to CASITGTVNTEAFF. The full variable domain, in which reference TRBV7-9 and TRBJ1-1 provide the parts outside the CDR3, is DTGVSQNPRHKITKRGQNVTFRCDPISEHNRLYWYRQTLGQGPEFLTYFQNEAQLEKSRLLSDRFSAERPKGSFSTLEIQRTEQGDSAMYLCASITGTVNTEAFFGQGTRLTVV.

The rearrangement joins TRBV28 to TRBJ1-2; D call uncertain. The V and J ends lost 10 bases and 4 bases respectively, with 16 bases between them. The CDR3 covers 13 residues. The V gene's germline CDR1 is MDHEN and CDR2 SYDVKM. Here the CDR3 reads CATPKLLGYGYTF. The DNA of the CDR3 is TGTGCCACCCCGAAGCTGCTCGGCTATGGCTACACCTTC.

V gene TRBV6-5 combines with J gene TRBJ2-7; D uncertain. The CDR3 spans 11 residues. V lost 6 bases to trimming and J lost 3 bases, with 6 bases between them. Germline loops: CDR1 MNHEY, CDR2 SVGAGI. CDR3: CASRLSYEQYF. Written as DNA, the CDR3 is TGTGCCAGCAGGCTCAGCTACGAGCAGTACTTC.

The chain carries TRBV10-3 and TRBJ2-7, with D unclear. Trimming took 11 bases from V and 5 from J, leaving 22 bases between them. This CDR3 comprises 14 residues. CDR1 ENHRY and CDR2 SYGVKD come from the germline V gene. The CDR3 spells CAASGSVGANEQYF. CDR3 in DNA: TGTGCCGCCTCTGGAAGCGTAGGAGCGAACGAGCAGTACTTC.

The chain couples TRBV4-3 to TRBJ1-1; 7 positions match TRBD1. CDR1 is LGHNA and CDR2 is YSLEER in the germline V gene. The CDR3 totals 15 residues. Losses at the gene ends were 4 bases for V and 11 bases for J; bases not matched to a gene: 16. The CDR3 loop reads CASSPETGPGRVAFF. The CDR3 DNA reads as TGCGCCAGCAGCCCAGAGACAGGGCCTGGCCGTGTGGCTTTCTTT.

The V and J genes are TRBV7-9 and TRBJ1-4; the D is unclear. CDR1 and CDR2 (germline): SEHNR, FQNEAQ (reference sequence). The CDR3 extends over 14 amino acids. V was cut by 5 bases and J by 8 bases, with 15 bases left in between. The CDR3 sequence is CASSTDPLWEKLFF. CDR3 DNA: TGTGCCAGCAGCACGGACCCCTTGTGGGAAAAACTGTTTTTT.

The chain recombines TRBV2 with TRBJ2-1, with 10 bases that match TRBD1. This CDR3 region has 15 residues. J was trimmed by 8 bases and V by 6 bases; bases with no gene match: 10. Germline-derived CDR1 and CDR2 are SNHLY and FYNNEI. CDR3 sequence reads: CASSGPGQGFDEQFF. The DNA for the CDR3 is TGTGCCAGCAGCGGGCCGGGACAGGGGTTTGATGAGCAGTTCTTC.

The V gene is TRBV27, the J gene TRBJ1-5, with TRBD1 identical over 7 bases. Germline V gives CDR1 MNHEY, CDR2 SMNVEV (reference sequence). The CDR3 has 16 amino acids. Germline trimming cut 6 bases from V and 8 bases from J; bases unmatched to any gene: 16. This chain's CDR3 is CASRRRQGLSVEPQHF. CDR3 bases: TGTGCCAGCAGGCGACGACAGGGACTCAGCGTGGAGCCCCAGCATTTT.

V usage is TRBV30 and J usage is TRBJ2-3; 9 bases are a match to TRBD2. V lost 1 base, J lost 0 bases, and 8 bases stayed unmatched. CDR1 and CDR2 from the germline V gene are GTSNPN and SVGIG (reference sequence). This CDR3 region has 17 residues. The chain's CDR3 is CAWSAIAGASSTDTQYF. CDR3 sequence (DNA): TGTGCCTGGAGTGCTATAGCGGGGGCCTCTAGCACAGATACGCAGTATTTT.

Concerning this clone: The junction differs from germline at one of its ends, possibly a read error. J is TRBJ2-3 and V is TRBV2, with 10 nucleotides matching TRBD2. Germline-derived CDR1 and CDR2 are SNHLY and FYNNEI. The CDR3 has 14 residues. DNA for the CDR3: TGTGCCAGCAGTTTGGGGGAGCGGGGGGGGTCCGCGGATTTT. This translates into CASSLGERGGSADF.

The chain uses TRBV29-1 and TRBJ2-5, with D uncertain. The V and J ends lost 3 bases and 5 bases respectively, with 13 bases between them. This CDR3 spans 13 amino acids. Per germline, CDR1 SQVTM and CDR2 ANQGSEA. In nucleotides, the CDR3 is TGCAGCGTTGATTCGCAGTCCGGGGAGACCCAGTACTTC. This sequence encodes CSVDSQSGETQYF.

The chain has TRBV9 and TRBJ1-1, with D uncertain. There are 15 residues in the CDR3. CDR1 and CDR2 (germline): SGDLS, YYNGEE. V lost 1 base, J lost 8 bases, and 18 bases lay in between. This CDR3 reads CASSVSFESRAEAFF. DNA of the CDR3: TGTGCCAGCAGCGTATCTTTTGAGAGTAGGGCGGAAGCTTTCTTT.

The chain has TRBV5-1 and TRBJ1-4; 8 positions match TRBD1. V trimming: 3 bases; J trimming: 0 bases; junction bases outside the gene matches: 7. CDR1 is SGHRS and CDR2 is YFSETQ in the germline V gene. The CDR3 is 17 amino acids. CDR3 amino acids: CASSSGQGRSTNEKLFF. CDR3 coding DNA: TGCGCCAGCAGCTCTGGACAGGGAAGGTCAACTAATGAAAAACTGTTTTTT.

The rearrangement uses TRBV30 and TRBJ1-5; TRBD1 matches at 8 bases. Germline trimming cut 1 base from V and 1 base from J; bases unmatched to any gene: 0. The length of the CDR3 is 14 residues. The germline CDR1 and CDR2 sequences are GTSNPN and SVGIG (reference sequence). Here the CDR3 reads CAWSAGGSNQPQHF. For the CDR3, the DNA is TGTGCCTGGAGTGCAGGGGGCAGCAATCAGCCCCAGCATTTT.

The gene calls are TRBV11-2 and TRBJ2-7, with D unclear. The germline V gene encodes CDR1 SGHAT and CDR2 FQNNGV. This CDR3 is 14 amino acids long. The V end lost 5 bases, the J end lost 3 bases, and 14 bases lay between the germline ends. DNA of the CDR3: TGTGCCAGCAGCGTTTTGGATTTGAGCTACGAGCAGTACTTC. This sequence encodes CASSVLDLSYEQYF.

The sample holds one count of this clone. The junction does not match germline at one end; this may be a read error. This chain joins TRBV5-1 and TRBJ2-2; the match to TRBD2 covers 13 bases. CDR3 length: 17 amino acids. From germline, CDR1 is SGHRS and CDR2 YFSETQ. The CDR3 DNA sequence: TGCGCCAGCAGCTTGTCCTACACTAGCGGGGGGGCCGGAGAGCTGTTTTTT. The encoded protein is CASSLSYTSGGAGELFF.

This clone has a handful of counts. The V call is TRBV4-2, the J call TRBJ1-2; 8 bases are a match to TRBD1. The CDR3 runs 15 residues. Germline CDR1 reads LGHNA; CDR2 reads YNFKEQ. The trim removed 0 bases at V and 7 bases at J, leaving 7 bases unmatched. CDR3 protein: CASSQDPGQVRGYTF. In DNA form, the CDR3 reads TGTGCCAGCAGCCAAGACCCGGGACAGGTTCGTGGCTACACCTTC.

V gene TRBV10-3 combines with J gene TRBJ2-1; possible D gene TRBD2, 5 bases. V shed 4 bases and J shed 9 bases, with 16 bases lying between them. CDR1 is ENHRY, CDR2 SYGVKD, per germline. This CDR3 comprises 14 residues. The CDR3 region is CAISVPGKDSEQFF. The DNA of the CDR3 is TGTGCCATCAGTGTGCCGGGGAAGGATAGTGAGCAGTTCTTC.

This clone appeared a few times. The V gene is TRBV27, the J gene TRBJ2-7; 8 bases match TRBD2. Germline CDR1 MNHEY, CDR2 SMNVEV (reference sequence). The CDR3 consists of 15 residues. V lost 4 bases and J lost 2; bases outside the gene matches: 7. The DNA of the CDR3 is TGTGCCAGCAGTTCGAACATAGCGGGACCCTACGAGCAGTACTTC. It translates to CASSSNIAGPYEQYF.